This TCR beta chain came from a study of shared clonotypes between healthy human individuals. This clone was seen many times. The CDR3 loop spans 14 amino acids. The V and J ends lost 6 bases and 11 bases respectively, with 20 bases between them. Germline CDR1 is WSHSY and CDR2 is SAAADI. Profiled with immunoSEQ multiplex PCR; TCRdb holds only in-frame clones, not every one. The sample includes about 980,000 clones, over 75% of them seen just once. This clonotype was obtained from a man aged 18 to 30 in good health. The V call is TRBV10-2, the J call TRBJ1-5; weak D call: TRBD1 (6 bases). Sequencing was done on a sample of memory CD4+ T cells sorted from blood. Subset noted: CD45RA-negative fraction. The CDR3: CASSEGVKGRAQHF. In nucleotides, the CDR3 is TGCGCCAGCAGCGAGGGGGTTAAGGGGAGGGCCCAGCATTTT.